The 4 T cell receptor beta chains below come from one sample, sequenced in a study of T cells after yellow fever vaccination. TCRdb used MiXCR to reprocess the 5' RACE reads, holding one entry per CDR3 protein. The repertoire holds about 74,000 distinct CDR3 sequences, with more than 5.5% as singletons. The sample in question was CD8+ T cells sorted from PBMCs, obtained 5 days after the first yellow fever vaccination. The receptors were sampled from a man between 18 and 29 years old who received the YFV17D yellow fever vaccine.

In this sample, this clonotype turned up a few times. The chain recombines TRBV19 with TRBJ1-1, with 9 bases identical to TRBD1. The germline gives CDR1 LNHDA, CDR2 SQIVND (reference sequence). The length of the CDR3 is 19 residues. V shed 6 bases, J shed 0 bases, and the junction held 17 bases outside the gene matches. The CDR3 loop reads CASSPTGYRDRDMNTEAFF. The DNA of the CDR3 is TGTGCCAGTAGCCCCACCGGGTACAGGGACAGGGATATGAACACTGAAGCTTTCTTT.

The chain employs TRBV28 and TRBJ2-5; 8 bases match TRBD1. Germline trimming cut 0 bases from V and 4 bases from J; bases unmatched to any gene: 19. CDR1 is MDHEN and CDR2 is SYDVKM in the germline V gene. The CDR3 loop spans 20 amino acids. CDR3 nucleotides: TGTGCCAGCAGTTTATGGTCCGGACAGGGTGTCGGGGGAGTGGGAGAGACCCAGTACTTC. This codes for CASSLWSGQGVGGVGETQYF.

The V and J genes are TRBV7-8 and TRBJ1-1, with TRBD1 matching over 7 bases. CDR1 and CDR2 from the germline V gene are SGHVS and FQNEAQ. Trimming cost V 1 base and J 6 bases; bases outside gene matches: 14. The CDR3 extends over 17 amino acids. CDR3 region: CASSLVGGQGGAAEAFF. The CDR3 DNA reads TGTGCCAGCAGCTTAGTAGGCGGGCAGGGGGGGGCCGCTGAAGCTTTCTTT.

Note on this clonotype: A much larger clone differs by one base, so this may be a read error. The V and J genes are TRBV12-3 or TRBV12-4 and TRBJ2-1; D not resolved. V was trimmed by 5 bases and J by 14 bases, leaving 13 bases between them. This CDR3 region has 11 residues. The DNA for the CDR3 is TGTGCCAGCAGTCCCAGTCTTGGGAAGTTCTTC. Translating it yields CASSPSLGKFF.